Below, one TCR beta chain is given with its context. It was during active infection that Seattle patients were enrolled and then longitudinally followed. Source study methods: Amplification of reference gene primers provided the estimated nucleated cell counts. TCRdb's table, derived via immunoSEQ multiplex PCR, lists solely in-frame clones and lacks some. V, J and clone size are those of that table, while D and trimming were read from the DNA. This sample has some 240,000 clones; 82% occur once, and the top ten carry approximately 5%. The data derive from a study of blood T cell repertoires in COVID-19. About the research overall: The United States, Italy and Spain supplied acute and convalescent COVID-19 samples.

Trimming took 5 bases from V and 5 from J; bases not matched to a gene: 16. CDR1 is SQVTM, CDR2 ANQGSEA, per germline. The CDR3 is 18 amino acids. This TCR was recovered from a woman aged 70-85 years with COVID-19, enrolled during active disease. V usage is TRBV29-1 and J usage is TRBJ2-3; the match to TRBD2 covers 13 bases. The sequenced sample consisted of peripheral blood. Written as DNA, the CDR3 is TGCAGCGTTCTAGGGACTAGCGGGACGACACTGACGGGAGATACGCAGTATTTT. Protein product: CSVLGTSGTTLTGDTQYF.